A single sample gave rise to the 12 T cell receptor beta chains below, sequenced in a study of T cells in localized non-small cell lung cancer (dated by TCRdb to about 2020). Libraries were built with the immunoSEQ multiplex PCR assay. The immuneACCESS repertoire file appears here via TCRdb, limited to in-frame rearrangements. These files lack a portion of the clones; in checked studies, under half of the deficit traces to unresolved V genes, and the cause of the others is not known. This sample comprises about 39,000 clones, more than 75% of them detected only once. The top ten constitute 30% to 40% of the sample. The specimen was PBMCs, collected before any cancer treatment. The receptors shown here come from a woman aged 35 to 70 with stage II squamous cell lung carcinoma.

This clone was recorded once. V usage is TRBV5-5 and J usage is TRBJ2-5, with a tentative D call TRBD1 (6 bases). The CDR3 extends over 12 amino acids. The germline V and J ends were trimmed by 4 bases and 14 bases, with 18 bases remaining between them. The germline gives CDR1 SGHKS, CDR2 YYEKEE (reference sequence). In DNA, the CDR3 is TGTGCCAGCAGCCTGACAGGTTCGAAGGTATACTTC. Its translation is CASSLTGSKVYF.

The chain is built from TRBV23-1 and TRBJ2-7, with D unclear. TRBV23-1 is flagged as an ORF with uncertain function. The CDR3 is 17 residues long. Trimming pared 3 bases from V and 2 bases from J, leaving 20 bases between. The CDR3 DNA reads as TGCGCCAGCAGTCATCCTAATGATTCCGAGGCGGCCTACGAGCAGTACTTC. It codes for CASSHPNDSEAAYEQYF.

The chain uses TRBV2 and TRBJ1-6; D is unresolved. CDR1 is SNHLY, CDR2 FYNNEI, per germline. Trimming removed 3 bases from V and 10 bases from J, with 10 bases in between. The CDR3 contains 13 residues. Here the CDR3 DNA reads TGTGCCAGCAGTGAGGAGCGTCGGTCACCCCTCCACTTT. Encoded protein: CASSEERRSPLHF.

This clone was found once. CDR3 DNA: TGTGCCAGCAGCGACGGGACAGGGGTTGAGCAGTACGTC. Amino acids: CASSDGTGVEQYV. V gene TRBV11-2 combines with J gene TRBJ2-7; 10 bases fit TRBD1. Trimming took 5 bases from V and 7 from J; bases not matched to a gene: 5. Germline CDR1 is SGHAT and CDR2 is FQNNGV. CDR3 length: 13 residues.

This rearrangement joins TRBV6-1 to TRBJ2-5; D ambiguous. V gave up 5 bases and J gave up 2 bases, with 9 bases separating them. CDR1 MNHNS and CDR2 SASEGT come from the germline V gene. The CDR3 is 13 amino acids. The CDR3 DNA reads as TGTGCCAGCAGTTGGACGGAGCAAGAGACCCAGTACTTC. This codes for CASSWTEQETQYF.

In this sample, this clone turned up a few times. Written as DNA, the CDR3 is TGTGCCAGCAGCTTATGGGGCAGTAGCAATCAGCCCCAGCATTTT. This gives the protein CASSLWGSSNQPQHF. This rearrangement joins TRBV7-2 to TRBJ1-5; TRBD1 might be the D (5 bases). CDR1 and CDR2 (germline): SGHTA, FQGNSA. The length of the CDR3 is 15 residues. The V gene lost 2 bases and the J gene lost 0 bases, with 8 bases spanning the gap. The variable domain in full, with the rest retrieved from reference TRBV7-2 and TRBJ1-5, is GAGVSQSPSNKVTEKGKDVELRCDPISGHTALYWYRQSLGQGLEFLIYFQGNSAPDKSGLPSDRFSAERTGGSVSTLTIQRTQQEDSAVYLCASSLWGSSNQPQHFGDGTRLSIL.

The chain combines TRBV15 with TRBJ1-1; no reliable D call. CDR3 size: 15 residues. The V gene lost 0 bases and the J gene lost 1 base, with 9 bases spanning the gap. Germline V gene data show CDR1 as LNHNV and CDR2 as YYDKDF (reference sequence). The CDR3 is CATSRDSWGNTEAFF. The CDR3 DNA reads as TGTGCCACCAGCAGAGATTCGTGGGGGAACACTGAAGCTTTCTTT.

This clone was seen a handful of times. The gene calls are TRBV7-8 and TRBJ1-1, with D perhaps TRBD1 (5 bases). CDR1 is SGHVS and CDR2 is FQNEAQ in the germline V gene. V lost 5 bases and J 0 bases, leaving 19 bases between the germline ends. The CDR3 runs to 17 residues. CDR3 in amino acids: CASSPPWTKRLNTEAFF. DNA of the CDR3: TGTGCCAGCAGCCCCCCCTGGACAAAGCGATTGAACACTGAAGCTTTCTTT.

This clone was seen just once. The chain recombines TRBV7-8 with TRBJ1-1, with D unclear. V gave up 5 bases and J gave up 7 bases, with 17 bases separating them. This CDR3 is built from 14 residues. Germline assignment: CDR1 SGHVS and CDR2 FQNEAQ. The CDR3 DNA is TGTGCCAGCAGCCCACCATGGACGGAAAATGAAGCTTTCTTT. Translated, it gives CASSPPWTENEAFF.

The chain recombines TRBV11-3 with TRBJ2-3; no definite D call. The germline V and J ends were trimmed by 2 bases and 5 bases, with 8 bases remaining between them. The CDR3 is 13 residues long. Germline loops: CDR1 SGHNT, CDR2 YENEEA. DNA for the CDR3: TGTGCCAGCAGCTTAAGCACACTAGATACGCAGTATTTT. As protein: CASSLSTLDTQYF.

This chain links TRBV4-2 with TRBJ2-5; 9 bases are a match to TRBD2. V was pared by 3 bases and J by 5 bases, with 10 bases of the junction left unmatched. The CDR3 runs to 16 residues. Germline V lookup: CDR1 LGHNA, CDR2 YNFKEQ. The CDR3 reads CASSQRAQRGVETQYF. As DNA, the CDR3 is TGTGCCAGCAGCCAGCGCGCCCAGCGGGGGGTGGAGACCCAGTACTTC.

J is TRBJ1-2 and V is TRBV28, with 7 bases matching TRBD1. CDR1 and CDR2 (germline): MDHEN, SYDVKM. After removal of 3 bases from V and 5 bases from J, the junction contained 9 bases not matched to a gene. The CDR3 has 15 residues. This CDR3 is CASSLSGQPPYGYTF. As DNA, the CDR3 is TGTGCCAGCAGTTTGTCGGGACAGCCACCTTATGGCTACACCTTC.